This T cell receptor beta chain appears in the sequencing data of a study of T cell repertoires in cytomegalovirus infection. Overall study: Recently identified HLA-C-restricted CMV epitopes and well-studied HLA-B-restricted CMV epitopes were used by the study. Carrying CMV and the relevant HLA type showed in public TCR beta signatures. Points from the study as a whole: CMV carriers with the relevant HLA were identified by cumulative public TCR beta family frequency. Dominating the ex vivo response were HLA-C-restricted CMV-specific TCR beta clonotypes.

TCRdb reanalysed the reads using MiXCR and keeps one entry per CDR3 protein. The sample has some 350,000 distinct CDR3 sequences; almost 30% are singletons. Per the germline V gene, CDR1 is SGHTA and CDR2 is FQGTGA. The CDR3 loop spans 14 amino acids. Comments on this clonotype: Antigen specificity is unknown.

This clonotype was sampled from a human donor in good health (CMV status not recorded). Some clones in this sample may be carry-over from other donors' samples. The source material was cultured PBMCs, sampled from culture after CMV antigen stimulation. The chain recombines TRBV7-3 with TRBJ2-1, with 9 bases identical to TRBD1. The DNA end is a closer match to TRBJ2-7, so the J assignment may be wrong. The CDR3: CASSRQGGKVEQYF. In DNA form, the CDR3 reads TGTGCCAGCAGTCGACAGGGGGGAAAGGTCGAGCAGTACTTC.